The rows below give T cell receptor beta chains drawn from one sample of a study of T cell responses to AZD1222 COVID-19 vaccine. The repertoire was sequenced with immunoSEQ multiplex PCR; TCRdb's copy has only in-frame clones and lacks some. This sample carries some 84,000 clones, about 86% of them seen once, and the ten largest clones take around 8.2%. Sequenced material: peripheral blood, taken on day 0 of AZD1222 vaccination. The receptors here all came from an adult in good health. Each CDR3 is given with its conserved first and last residue. D genes are given only for firm matches. A clone size is listed for some rows: how often the clone was seen (once, few, many), or a class if it is expanded.

clone_size: NA; v_call: TRBV18; d_call: NA; j_call: TRBJ2-7; cdr3_aa: CASSSGTLTSYEQYF; cdr3_nt: TGTGCCAGCTCATCCGGGACGCTGACTTCCTACGAGCAGTACTTC
clone_size: NA; v_call: TRBV7-2; d_call: TRBD2; j_call: TRBJ2-7; cdr3_aa: CASSSGWGEGYEQYF; cdr3_nt: TGTGCCAGCAGCTCCGGTTGGGGGGAGGGATACGAGCAGTACTTC
clone_size: NA; v_call: TRBV21-1; d_call: NA; j_call: TRBJ2-1; cdr3_aa: CASTKEPSGSYNEQFF; cdr3_nt: TGTGCCAGCACCAAGGAGCCTAGCGGGTCCTACAATGAGCAGTTCTTC
clone_size: NA; v_call: TRBV19; d_call: TRBD1; j_call: TRBJ2-5; cdr3_aa: CASSATGGRGVFTQYF; cdr3_nt: TGTGCCAGTAGTGCTACAGGGGGCCGAGGGGTTTTTACCCAGTACTTC
clone_size: NA; v_call: TRBV4-3; d_call: TRBD1; j_call: TRBJ2-5; cdr3_aa: CASSRQVPGTGGAHQYF; cdr3_nt: TGCGCCAGCAGCCGGCAAGTACCCGGGACAGGGGGCGCACACCAGTACTTC
clone_size: NA; v_call: TRBV7-9; d_call: NA; j_call: TRBJ1-4; cdr3_aa: CASSLWRDTSTNEKLFF; cdr3_nt: TGTGCCAGCAGCTTATGGCGGGACACGTCAACTAATGAAAAACTGTTTTTT
clone_size: NA; v_call: TRBV15; d_call: TRBD2; j_call: TRBJ2-2; cdr3_aa: CATSRSGGGFPGELFF; cdr3_nt: TGTGCCACCAGCAGATCCGGCGGGGGGTTCCCCGGGGAGCTGTTTTTT
clone_size: NA; v_call: TRBV5-1; d_call: NA; j_call: TRBJ1-3; cdr3_aa: CASRVDGTSGNTIYF; cdr3_nt: TGCGCCAGCAGAGTAGACGGGACCTCTGGAAACACCATATATTTT
clone_size: NA; v_call: TRBV3-1/TRBV3-2; d_call: TRBD1; j_call: TRBJ2-7; cdr3_aa: CASSTGTGDYEQYF; cdr3_nt: TGTGCCAGCAGCACCGGGACAGGGGACTACGAGCAGTACTTC
clone_size: NA; v_call: TRBV5-1; d_call: NA; j_call: TRBJ2-5; cdr3_aa: CASSLARIGQETQYF; cdr3_nt: TGCGCCAGCAGCTTGGCCAGAATAGGGCAAGAGACCCAGTACTTC
clone_size: NA; v_call: TRBV28; d_call: NA; j_call: TRBJ2-1; cdr3_aa: CASSPGGGQDNEQFF; cdr3_nt: TGTGCCAGCAGCCCAGGGGGGGGACAAGACAATGAGCAGTTCTTC
clone_size: NA; v_call: TRBV7-2; d_call: NA; j_call: TRBJ2-2; cdr3_aa: CASSSPWGGGRGGELFF; cdr3_nt: TGTGCCAGCAGCTCCCCCTGGGGGGGCGGGAGAGGCGGGGAGCTGTTTTTT
clone_size: few; v_call: TRBV7-6; d_call: TRBD1; j_call: TRBJ1-5; cdr3_aa: CASSLRVGTGDEPQHF; cdr3_nt: TGTGCCAGCAGCTTAAGGGTTGGAACAGGGGATGAGCCCCAGCATTTT
clone_size: NA; v_call: TRBV5-1; d_call: NA; j_call: TRBJ1-5; cdr3_aa: CASSPQGRDQPQHF; cdr3_nt: TGCGCCAGCAGCCCACAGGGAAGGGATCAGCCCCAGCATTTT
clone_size: NA; v_call: TRBV9; d_call: NA; j_call: TRBJ1-4; cdr3_aa: CASNLGEANEKLFF; cdr3_nt: TGTGCCAGCAACTTAGGGGAGGCTAATGAAAAACTGTTTTTT
clone_size: NA; v_call: TRBV3-1/TRBV3-2; d_call: TRBD1; j_call: TRBJ2-7; cdr3_aa: CASSQGWTGEYEQYF; cdr3_nt: TGTGCCAGCAGCCAAGGTTGGACAGGGGAATACGAGCAGTACTTC